A selection of T cell receptor beta chains follows, all from one sample in a study of cytomegalovirus exposure and HLA in healthy donors. Using immunoSEQ multiplex PCR, the repertoire was profiled, and TCRdb retains in-frame clones only, with some absent. The sample has approximately 190,000 clones; approximately 78% are singletons. The sequenced sample was PBMCs. The receptors come from a woman younger than 35 in good health and CMV-seronegative. Both conserved end residues are part of each CDR3. A D gene is named only where the DNA matches it firmly. Part of the rows lack a size; the others show once, few, many or a class for expanded clones.

size	D	V	J	CDR3	DNA
few	TRBD1	TRBV7-8	TRBJ2-5	CASSLAGQGVLETQYF	TGTGCCAGCAGCTTAGCGGGACAGGGGGTTTTAGAGACCCAGTACTTC
.	TRBD1	TRBV5-1	TRBJ1-4	CASSRDSPEKLFF	TGCGCCAGCAGCCGGGACAGTCCCGAAAAACTGTTTTTT
.	TRBD2	TRBV28	TRBJ2-7	CASREVRSGRNEQYF	TGTGCCAGCAGGGAGGTTCGGAGCGGGAGAAACGAGCAGTACTTC
once	TRBD2	TRBV6-1	TRBJ2-5	CASSEFGGGRVQYF	TGTGCCAGCAGTGAATTCGGGGGGGGCCGTGTTCAGTACTTC
once	TRBD2	TRBV11-2	TRBJ2-5	CASSFWGGGASETQYF	TGTGCCAGCAGCTTTTGGGGCGGGGGGGCCAGTGAGACCCAGTACTTC
.	TRBD2	TRBV6-1	TRBJ2-1	CASGTSGSNEQFF	TGTGCCAGCGGGACTAGCGGGAGTAATGAGCAGTTCTTC
.	.	TRBV7-8	TRBJ1-3	CASGPGGSGNTIYF	TGTGCCAGCGGCCCGGGGGGCTCTGGAAACACCATATATTTT
.	.	TRBV18	TRBJ1-2	CASSPSSGTNYGYTF	TGTGCCAGCTCACCCTCGTCCGGGACTAACTATGGCTACACCTTC
.	.	TRBV28	TRBJ1-1	CASSLSGGTEAFF	TGTGCCAGCAGTTTATCGGGAGGGACTGAAGCTTTCTTT
.	.	TRBV2	TRBJ2-1	CASSGDTSYNEQFF	TGTGCCAGCAGTGGGGACACCTCCTACAATGAGCAGTTCTTC
.	TRBD2	TRBV7-9	TRBJ2-3	CASSLGTSGGSDTQYF	TGTGCCAGCAGCTTAGGGACTAGCGGGGGCTCGGATACGCAGTATTTT
.	.	TRBV28	TRBJ1-2	CASSSGAINYGYTF	TGTGCCAGCAGTTCAGGGGCTATTAACTATGGCTACACCTTC
.	.	TRBV18	TRBJ2-7	CASSLADRSYEQYF	TGTGCCAGCTCACTAGCGGACCGCTCCTACGAGCAGTACTTC
.	.	TRBV7-9	TRBJ1-2	CASSFNRESNYGYTF	TGTGCCAGCAGCTTTAACCGGGAGTCAAACTATGGCTACACCTTC
once	.	TRBV7-3	TRBJ2-5	CASSPGARETQYF	TGTGCCAGCAGCCCTGGGGCAAGGGAGACCCAGTACTTC
.	.	TRBV7-8	TRBJ2-7	CASSLGGTTSSYEQYF	TGTGCCAGCAGCTTAGGCGGGACGACCAGCTCCTACGAGCAGTACTTC
.	.	TRBV28	TRBJ1-2	CASRPWDSKVYGYTF	TGTGCCAGCAGACCCTGGGACTCCAAGGTCTATGGCTACACCTTC
.	.	TRBV11-2	TRBJ1-1	CASSLVFGRMNTEAFF	TGTGCCAGCAGCTTAGTTTTTGGGAGAATGAACACTGAAGCTTTCTTT
.	.	TRBV9	TRBJ1-1	CASSPRALGGNTEAFF	TGTGCCAGCAGTCCCCGGGCCCTAGGGGGGAACACTGAAGCTTTCTTT
.	TRBD1	TRBV6-6	TRBJ1-2	CASTIQGAPPYGYTF	TGTGCCAGCACCATACAGGGGGCGCCTCCCTATGGCTACACCTTC
.	TRBD1	TRBV5-1	TRBJ2-2	CASSWAQGATGELFF	TGCGCCAGCTCCTGGGCGCAGGGGGCAACCGGGGAGCTGTTTTTT
.	TRBD1	TRBV10-1	TRBJ1-1	CASSKGQQNTEAFF	TGCGCCAGCAGCAAGGGACAGCAGAACACTGAAGCTTTCTTT
.	TRBD1	TRBV11-2	TRBJ2-3	CASSLGQHTDTQYF	TGTGCCAGCAGCTTGGGACAGCACACAGATACGCAGTATTTT
.	TRBD2	TRBV28	TRBJ2-1	CASSAGTSGRGEQFF	TGTGCCAGCAGTGCCGGGACTAGCGGGAGAGGTGAGCAGTTCTTC
.	.	TRBV29-1	TRBJ1-6	CSVAVTENSPLHF	TGCAGCGTTGCTGTGACAGAAAATTCACCCCTCCACTTT
.	.	TRBV6-5	TRBJ1-5	CASRRTTVQPQHF	TGTGCCAGCAGGAGGACAACCGTTCAGCCCCAGCATTTT
.	TRBD2	TRBV7-2	TRBJ2-1	CASSVSGTSGNEQFF	TGTGCCAGCAGCGTCTCCGGGACTAGCGGAAATGAGCAGTTCTTC
once	.	TRBV23-1	TRBJ2-7	CASGETALSYEQYF	TGCGCCAGCGGCGAGACAGCCCTATCCTACGAGCAGTACTTC
.	.	TRBV7-3	TRBJ2-7	CASSRDTTYEQYF	TGTGCCAGCAGCCGCGACACAACCTACGAGCAGTACTTC
once	TRBD1	TRBV27	TRBJ1-4	CASSLLGQANNEKLFF	TGTGCCAGCAGTTTACTCGGACAGGCCAATAATGAAAAACTGTTTTTT
.	.	TRBV4-2	TRBJ2-2	CASSPWAGTNTGELFF	TGTGCCAGCAGCCCCTGGGCGGGTACGAACACCGGGGAGCTGTTTTTT
once	TRBD2	TRBV7-2	TRBJ2-7	CASSVTSGRVDEQYF	TGTGCCAGCAGCGTAACTAGCGGGAGGGTAGACGAGCAGTACTTC